These 6 T cell receptor beta chains were sequenced from one sample in a study of OX40 agonist ivuxolimab in advanced cancers. TCRdb's table, derived via immunoSEQ multiplex PCR, lists solely in-frame clones and lacks some. The table lists just over 80,000 clones, over 75% of them singletons, with under 0.35% in the top ten. Specimen: CD4+ or CD8+ T cells sorted from blood, collected in a trial of the OX40 agonist ivuxolimab. All receptors derive from an adult with an advanced solid tumor such as melanoma, head and neck, liver or kidney cancer.

The chain is built from TRBV10-1 and TRBJ2-1; D tentatively reads TRBD1 or TRBD2 (5 bases each). Per germline, CDR1 WNHNN and CDR2 SYGVQD (reference sequence). CDR3 length: 13 amino acids. The germline V and J ends were trimmed by 5 bases and 9 bases, with 14 bases remaining between them. Written as DNA, the CDR3 is TGCGCCAGCAGTAGAGGGGTAGTCGGTGAGCAGTTCTTC. Its protein is CASSRGVVGEQFF.

The count of this clone is one. This sequence joins TRBV20-1 and TRBJ1-2, with D hard to call. In germline, CDR1 is DFQATT, CDR2 SNEGSKA (reference sequence). Trimming shortened V by 5 bases and J by 1 base, and 5 bases separated the two germline ends. CDR3 size: 11 residues. CDR3 in DNA: TGCAGTGCTCCGATTAACTATGGCTACACCTTC. Translation gives CSAPINYGYTF.

This clone was recorded once. CDR3 DNA: TGCGCCAGCAGCTTATCGAAATTTAACAGGGGGGGAGGCACTGAAGCTTTCTTT. The encoded protein is CASSLSKFNRGGGTEAFF. This rearrangement joins TRBV5-1 to TRBJ1-1, with TRBD1 matching over 8 bases. Germline CDR1 reads SGHRS; CDR2 reads YFSETQ. With V trimmed by 2 bases and J by 4 bases, 16 bases remained unmatched. The CDR3 is 18 residues long.

This chain links TRBV6-5 with TRBJ1-5; 10 bases match TRBD1. The V segment lost 6 bases and the J segment 4 bases; nucleotides outside the gene matches: 6. CDR1 and CDR2 (germline): MNHEY, SVGAGI. The CDR3 has 15 residues. The CDR3 region has the DNA TGTGCCAGCAGCCCTGGGACAGGGGTTAATCAGCCCCAGCATTTT. This codes for CASSPGTGVNQPQHF.

The chain joins TRBV29-1 to TRBJ2-4, with D perhaps TRBD1 (5 bases). V gave up 0 bases and J gave up 0 bases, with 6 bases separating them. The CDR3 covers 14 residues. The germline V gene encodes CDR1 SQVTM and CDR2 ANQGSEA. The CDR3 region is CSVEDRVAKNIQYF. The CDR3 DNA sequence: TGCAGCGTTGAAGACAGGGTAGCCAAAAACATTCAGTACTTC.

This sequence joins TRBV4-2 and TRBJ2-5, with D perhaps matching TRBD2 (5 bases). This CDR3 contains 14 residues. V was shortened by 0 bases and J by 5 bases, with 10 bases between the two germline ends. The germline CDR1 and CDR2 sequences are LGHNA and YNFKEQ. CDR3 loop: CASSQDEGRETQYF. The CDR3 DNA reads TGTGCCAGCAGCCAAGATGAGGGTCGGGAGACCCAGTACTTC.